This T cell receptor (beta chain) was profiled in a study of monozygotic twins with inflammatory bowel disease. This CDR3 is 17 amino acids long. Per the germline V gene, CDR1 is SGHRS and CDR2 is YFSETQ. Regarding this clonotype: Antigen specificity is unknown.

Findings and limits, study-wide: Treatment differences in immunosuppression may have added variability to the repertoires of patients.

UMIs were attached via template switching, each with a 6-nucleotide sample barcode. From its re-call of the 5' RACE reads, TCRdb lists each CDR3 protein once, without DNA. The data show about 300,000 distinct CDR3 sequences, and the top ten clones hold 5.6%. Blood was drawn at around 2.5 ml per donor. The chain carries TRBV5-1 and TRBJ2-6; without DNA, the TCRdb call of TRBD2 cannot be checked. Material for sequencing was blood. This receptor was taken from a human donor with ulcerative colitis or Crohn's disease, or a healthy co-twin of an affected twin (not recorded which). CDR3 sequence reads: CASSLDGRGSGANVLTF. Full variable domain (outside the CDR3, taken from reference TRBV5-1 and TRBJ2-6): KAGVTQTPRYLIKTRGQQVTLSCSPISGHRSVSWYQQTPGQGLQFLFEYFSETQRNKGNFPGRFSGRQFSNSRSEMNVSTLELGDSALYLCASSLDGRGSGANVLTFGAGSRLTVL.